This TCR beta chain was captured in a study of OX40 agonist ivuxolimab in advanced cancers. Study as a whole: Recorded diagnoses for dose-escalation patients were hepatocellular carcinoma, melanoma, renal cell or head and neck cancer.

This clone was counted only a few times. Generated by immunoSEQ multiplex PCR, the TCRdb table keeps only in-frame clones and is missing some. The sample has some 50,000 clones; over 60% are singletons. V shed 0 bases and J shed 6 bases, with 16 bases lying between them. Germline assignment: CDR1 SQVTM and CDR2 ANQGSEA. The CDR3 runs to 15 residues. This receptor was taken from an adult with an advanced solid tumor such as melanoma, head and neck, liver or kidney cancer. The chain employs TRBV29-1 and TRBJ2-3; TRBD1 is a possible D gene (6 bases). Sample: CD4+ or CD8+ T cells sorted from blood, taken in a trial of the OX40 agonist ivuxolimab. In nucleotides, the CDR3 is TGCAGCGTTGAAGATCGTGGACAGTCAGCTGATACGCAGTATTTT. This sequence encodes CSVEDRGQSADTQYF.